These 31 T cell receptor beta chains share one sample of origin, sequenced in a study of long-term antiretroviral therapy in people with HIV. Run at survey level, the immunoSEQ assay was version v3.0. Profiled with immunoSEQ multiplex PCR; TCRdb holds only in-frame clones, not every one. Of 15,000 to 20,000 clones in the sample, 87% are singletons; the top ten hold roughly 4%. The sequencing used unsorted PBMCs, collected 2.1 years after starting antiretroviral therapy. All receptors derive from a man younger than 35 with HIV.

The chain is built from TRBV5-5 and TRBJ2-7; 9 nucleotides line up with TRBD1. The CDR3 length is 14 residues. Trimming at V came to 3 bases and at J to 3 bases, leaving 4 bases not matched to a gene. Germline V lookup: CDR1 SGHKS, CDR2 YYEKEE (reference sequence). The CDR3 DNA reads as TGTGCCAGCAGCTCCGGGACAGGGTTCTACGAGCAGTACTTC. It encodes CASSSGTGFYEQYF.

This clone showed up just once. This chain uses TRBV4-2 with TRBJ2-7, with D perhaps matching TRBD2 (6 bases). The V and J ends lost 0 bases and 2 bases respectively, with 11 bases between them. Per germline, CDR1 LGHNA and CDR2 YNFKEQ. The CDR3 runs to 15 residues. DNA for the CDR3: TGTGCCAGCAGCCAAGATACTAGCAGTACCTACGAGCAGTACTTC. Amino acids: CASSQDTSSTYEQYF.

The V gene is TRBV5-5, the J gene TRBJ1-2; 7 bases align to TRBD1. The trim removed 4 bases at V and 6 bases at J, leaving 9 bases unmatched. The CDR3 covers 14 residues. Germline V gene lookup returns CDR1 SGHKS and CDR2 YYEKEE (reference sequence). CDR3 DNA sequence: TGTGCCAGCAGCACCCAGGGGGGCGCGGATGGCTACACCTTC. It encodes CASSTQGGADGYTF.

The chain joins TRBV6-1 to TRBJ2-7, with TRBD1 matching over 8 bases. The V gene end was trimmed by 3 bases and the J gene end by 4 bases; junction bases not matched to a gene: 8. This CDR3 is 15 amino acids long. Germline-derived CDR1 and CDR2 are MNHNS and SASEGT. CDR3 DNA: TGTGCCAGCAGTGAGGCCGGGACAGGATTTTACGAGCAGTACTTC. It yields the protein CASSEAGTGFYEQYF.

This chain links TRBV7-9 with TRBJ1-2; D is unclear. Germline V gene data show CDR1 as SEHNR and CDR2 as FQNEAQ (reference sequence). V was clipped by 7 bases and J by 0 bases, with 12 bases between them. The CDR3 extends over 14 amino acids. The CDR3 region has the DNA TGTGCCAGCAAGGTCCTAATGGCTAACTATGGCTACACCTTC. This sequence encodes CASKVLMANYGYTF.

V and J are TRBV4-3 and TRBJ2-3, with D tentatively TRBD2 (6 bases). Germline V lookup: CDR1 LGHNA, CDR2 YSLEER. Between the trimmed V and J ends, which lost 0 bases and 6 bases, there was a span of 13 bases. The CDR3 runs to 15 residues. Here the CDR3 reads CASSQEGTYADTQYF. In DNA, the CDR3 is TGCGCCAGCAGCCAAGAGGGGACTTATGCGGATACGCAGTATTTT.

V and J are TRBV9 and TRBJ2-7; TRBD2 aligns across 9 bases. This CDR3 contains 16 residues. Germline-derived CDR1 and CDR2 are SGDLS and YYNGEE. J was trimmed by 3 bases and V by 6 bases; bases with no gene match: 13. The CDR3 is CASNIAGAPNCYEQYF. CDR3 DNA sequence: TGTGCCAGCAACATAGCGGGGGCGCCTAACTGCTACGAGCAGTACTTC.

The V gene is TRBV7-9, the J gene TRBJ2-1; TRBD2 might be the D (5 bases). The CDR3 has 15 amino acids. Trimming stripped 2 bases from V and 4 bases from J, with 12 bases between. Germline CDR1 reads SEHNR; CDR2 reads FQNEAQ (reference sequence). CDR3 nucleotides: TGTGCCAGCAGCTTATCCGAGTGGGAGTACAATGAGCAGTTCTTC. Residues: CASSLSEWEYNEQFF.

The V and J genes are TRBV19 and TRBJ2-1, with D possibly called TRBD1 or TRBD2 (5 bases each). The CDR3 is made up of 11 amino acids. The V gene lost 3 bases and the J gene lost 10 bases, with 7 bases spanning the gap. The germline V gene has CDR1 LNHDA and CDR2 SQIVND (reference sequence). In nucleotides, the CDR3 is TGTGCCAGTAGTATGTGGGACGAGCAGTTCTTC. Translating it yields CASSMWDEQFF. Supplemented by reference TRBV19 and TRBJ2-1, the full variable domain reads DGGITQSPKYLFRKEGQNVTLSCEQNLNHDAMYWYRQDPGQGLRLIYYSQIVNDFQKGDIAEGYSVSREKKESFPLTVTSAQKNPTAFYLCASSMWDEQFFGPGTRLTVL.

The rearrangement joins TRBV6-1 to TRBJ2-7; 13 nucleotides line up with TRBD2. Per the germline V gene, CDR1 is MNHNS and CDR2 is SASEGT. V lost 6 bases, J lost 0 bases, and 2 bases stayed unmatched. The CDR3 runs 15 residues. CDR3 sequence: CASSRTSGSSYEQYF. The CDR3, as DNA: TGTGCCAGCAGCAGGACTAGCGGGAGCTCCTACGAGCAGTACTTC.

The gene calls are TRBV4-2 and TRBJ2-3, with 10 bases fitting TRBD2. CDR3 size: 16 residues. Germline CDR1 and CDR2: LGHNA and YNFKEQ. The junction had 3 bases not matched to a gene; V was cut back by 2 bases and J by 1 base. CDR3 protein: CASSQSGLAGTDTQYF. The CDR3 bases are TGTGCCAGCAGCCAAAGTGGACTAGCGGGCACAGATACGCAGTATTTT.

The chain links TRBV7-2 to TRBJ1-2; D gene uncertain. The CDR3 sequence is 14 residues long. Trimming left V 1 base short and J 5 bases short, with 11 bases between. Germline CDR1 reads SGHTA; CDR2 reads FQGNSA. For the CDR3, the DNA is TGTGCCAGCAGCTTAGATTGGGGAAGGTATGGCTACACCTTC. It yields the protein CASSLDWGRYGYTF. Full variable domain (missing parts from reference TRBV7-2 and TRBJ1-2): GAGVSQSPSNKVTEKGKDVELRCDPISGHTALYWYRQSLGQGLEFLIYFQGNSAPDKSGLPSDRFSAERTGGSVSTLTIQRTQQEDSAVYLCASSLDWGRYGYTFGSGTRLTVV.

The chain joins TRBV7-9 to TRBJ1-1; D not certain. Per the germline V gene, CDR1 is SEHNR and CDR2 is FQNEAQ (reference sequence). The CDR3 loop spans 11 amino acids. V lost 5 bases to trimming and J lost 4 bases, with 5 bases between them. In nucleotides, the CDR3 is TGTGCCAGCAGCCGGAGCACTGAAGCTTTCTTT. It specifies CASSRSTEAFF. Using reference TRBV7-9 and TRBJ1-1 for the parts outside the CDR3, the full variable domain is DTGVSQNPRHKITKRGQNVTFRCDPISEHNRLYWYRQTLGQGPEFLTYFQNEAQLEKSRLLSDRFSAERPKGSFSTLEIQRTEQGDSAMYLCASSRSTEAFFGQGTRLTVV.

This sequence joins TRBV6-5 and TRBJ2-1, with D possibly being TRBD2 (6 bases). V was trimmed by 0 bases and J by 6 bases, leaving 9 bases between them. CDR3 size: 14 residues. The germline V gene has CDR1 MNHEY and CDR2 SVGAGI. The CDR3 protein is CASSYSRGANEQFF. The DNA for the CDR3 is TGTGCCAGCAGTTACTCGCGGGGTGCCAATGAGCAGTTCTTC.

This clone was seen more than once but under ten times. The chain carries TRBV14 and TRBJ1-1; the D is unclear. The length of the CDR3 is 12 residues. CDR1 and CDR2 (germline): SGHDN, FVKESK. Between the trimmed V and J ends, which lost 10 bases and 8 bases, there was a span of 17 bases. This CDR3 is CATQRFTPEAFF. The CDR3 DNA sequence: TGTGCCACCCAGCGGTTTACGCCCGAAGCTTTCTTT.

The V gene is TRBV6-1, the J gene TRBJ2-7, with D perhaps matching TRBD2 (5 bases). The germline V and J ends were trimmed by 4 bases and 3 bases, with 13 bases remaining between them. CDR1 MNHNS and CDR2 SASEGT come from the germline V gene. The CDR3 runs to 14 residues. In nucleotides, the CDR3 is TGTGCCAGCAGTGCCTGGACTTCCCACTACGAGCAGTACTTC. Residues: CASSAWTSHYEQYF.

The CDR3 bases are TGTGCCAGCAGTTTCGGGGGGGGGACCTACGAGCAGTACTTC. Encoded protein: CASSFGGGTYEQYF. The chain combines TRBV27 with TRBJ2-7; 8 bases match TRBD2. Germline-derived CDR1 and CDR2 are MNHEY and SMNVEV (reference sequence). The CDR3 sequence is 14 residues long. The V gene end was trimmed by 3 bases and the J gene end by 2 bases; junction bases not matched to a gene: 3.

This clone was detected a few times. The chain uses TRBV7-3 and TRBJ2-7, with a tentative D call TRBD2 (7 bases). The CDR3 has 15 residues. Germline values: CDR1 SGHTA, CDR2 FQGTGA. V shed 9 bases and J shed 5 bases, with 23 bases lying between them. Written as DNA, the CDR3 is TGTGCCAGAGTTAGACTAGGGGGAGGGTCCCACGAGCAGTACTTC. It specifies CARVRLGGGSHEQYF.

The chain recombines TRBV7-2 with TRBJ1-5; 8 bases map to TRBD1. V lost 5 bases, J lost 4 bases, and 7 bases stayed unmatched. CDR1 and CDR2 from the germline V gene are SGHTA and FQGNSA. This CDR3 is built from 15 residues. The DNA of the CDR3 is TGTGCCAGCAGCCCAGGGACAGGCAAGAATCAGCCCCAGCATTTT. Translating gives CASSPGTGKNQPQHF.

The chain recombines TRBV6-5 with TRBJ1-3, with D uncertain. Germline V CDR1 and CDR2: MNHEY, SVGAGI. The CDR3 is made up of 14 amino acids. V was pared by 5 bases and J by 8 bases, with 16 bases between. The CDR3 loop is CASSTRGPGDTIYF. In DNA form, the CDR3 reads TGTGCCAGCAGTACCCGCGGGCCCGGGGACACCATATATTTT.

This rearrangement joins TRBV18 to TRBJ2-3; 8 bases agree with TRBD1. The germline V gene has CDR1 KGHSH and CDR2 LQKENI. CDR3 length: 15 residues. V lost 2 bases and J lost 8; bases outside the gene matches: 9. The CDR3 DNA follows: TGTGCCAGCTCACCAACGGACAGGGAAAGGGGTACGCAGTATTTT. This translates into CASSPTDRERGTQYF.

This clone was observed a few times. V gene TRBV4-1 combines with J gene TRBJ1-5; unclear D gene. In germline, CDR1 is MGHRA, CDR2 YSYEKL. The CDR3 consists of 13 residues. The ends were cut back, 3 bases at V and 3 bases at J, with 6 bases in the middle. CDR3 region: CASSQNFNQPQHF. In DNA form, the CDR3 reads TGCGCCAGCAGCCAGAATTTCAATCAGCCCCAGCATTTT.

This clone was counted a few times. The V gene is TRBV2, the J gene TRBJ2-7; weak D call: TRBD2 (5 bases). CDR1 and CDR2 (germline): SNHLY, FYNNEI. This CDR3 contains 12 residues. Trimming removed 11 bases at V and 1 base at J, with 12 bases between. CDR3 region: CACKAESYEQYF. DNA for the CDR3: TGTGCCTGCAAAGCGGAGTCCTACGAGCAGTACTTC.

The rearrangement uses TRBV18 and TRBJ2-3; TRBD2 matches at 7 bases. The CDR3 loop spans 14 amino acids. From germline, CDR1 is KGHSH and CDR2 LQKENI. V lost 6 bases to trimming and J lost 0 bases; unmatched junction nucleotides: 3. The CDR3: CASSTSASTDTQYF. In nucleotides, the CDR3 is TGTGCCAGCTCTACTAGCGCCAGCACAGATACGCAGTATTTT.

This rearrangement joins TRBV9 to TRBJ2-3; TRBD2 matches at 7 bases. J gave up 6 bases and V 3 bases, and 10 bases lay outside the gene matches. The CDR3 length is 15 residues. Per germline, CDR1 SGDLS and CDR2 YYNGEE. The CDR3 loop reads CASSAGVGRLDTQYF. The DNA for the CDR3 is TGTGCCAGCAGCGCGGGGGTCGGGAGGTTGGATACGCAGTATTTT.

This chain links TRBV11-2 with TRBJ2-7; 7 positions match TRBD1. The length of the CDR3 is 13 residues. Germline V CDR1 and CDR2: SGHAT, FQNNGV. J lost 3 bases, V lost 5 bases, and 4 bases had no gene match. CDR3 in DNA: TGTGCCAGCAGCCCGGGACAGATCTACGAGCAGTACTTC. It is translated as CASSPGQIYEQYF.

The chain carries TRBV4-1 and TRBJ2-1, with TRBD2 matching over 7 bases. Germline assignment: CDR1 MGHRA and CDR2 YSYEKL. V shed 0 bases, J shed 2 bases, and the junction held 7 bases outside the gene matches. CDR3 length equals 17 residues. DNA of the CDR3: TGCGCCAGCAGCCAAGACCCCGCAAGCGGGACCTACAATGAGCAGTTCTTC. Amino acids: CASSQDPASGTYNEQFF.

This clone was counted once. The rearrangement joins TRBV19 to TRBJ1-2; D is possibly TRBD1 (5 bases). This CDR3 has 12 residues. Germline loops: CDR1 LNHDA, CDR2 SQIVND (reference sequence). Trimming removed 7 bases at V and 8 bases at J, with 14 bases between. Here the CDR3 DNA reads TGTGCCAGTAACGGGCAGGGCTGGGGCTACACCTTC. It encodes CASNGQGWGYTF.

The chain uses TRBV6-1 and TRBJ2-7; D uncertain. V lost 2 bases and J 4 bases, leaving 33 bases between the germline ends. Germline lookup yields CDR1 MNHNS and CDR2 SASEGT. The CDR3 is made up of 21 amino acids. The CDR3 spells CASSEPYPTQTGSYYRYEQYF. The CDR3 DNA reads TGTGCCAGCAGTGAACCCTATCCAACACAGACCGGATCCTACTATAGGTACGAGCAGTACTTC.

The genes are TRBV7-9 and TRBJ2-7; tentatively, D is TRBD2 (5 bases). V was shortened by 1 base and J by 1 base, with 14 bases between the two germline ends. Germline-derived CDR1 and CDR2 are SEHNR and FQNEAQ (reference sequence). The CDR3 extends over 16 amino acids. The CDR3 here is CASSLEFSQRSYEQYF. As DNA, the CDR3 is TGTGCCAGCAGCTTAGAATTTAGTCAGCGGTCCTACGAGCAGTACTTC.

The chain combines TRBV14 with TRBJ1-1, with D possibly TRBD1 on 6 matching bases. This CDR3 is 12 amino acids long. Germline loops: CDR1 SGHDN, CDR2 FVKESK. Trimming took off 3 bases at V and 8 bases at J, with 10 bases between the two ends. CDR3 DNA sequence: TGTGCCAGCAGCCACGTGGGGACAGAAGCTTTCTTT. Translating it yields CASSHVGTEAFF.